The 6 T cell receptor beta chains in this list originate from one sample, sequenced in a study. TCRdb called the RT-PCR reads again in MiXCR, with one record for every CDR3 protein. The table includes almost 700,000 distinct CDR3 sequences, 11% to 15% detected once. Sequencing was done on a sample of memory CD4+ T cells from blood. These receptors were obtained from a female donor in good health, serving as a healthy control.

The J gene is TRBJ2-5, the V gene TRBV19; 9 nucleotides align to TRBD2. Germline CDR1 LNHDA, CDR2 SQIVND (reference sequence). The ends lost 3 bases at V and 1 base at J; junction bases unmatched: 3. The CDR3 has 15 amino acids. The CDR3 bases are TGTGCCAGTAGTATCGCGGGAGGGCCCCAAGAGACCCAGTACTTC. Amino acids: CASSIAGGPQETQYF.

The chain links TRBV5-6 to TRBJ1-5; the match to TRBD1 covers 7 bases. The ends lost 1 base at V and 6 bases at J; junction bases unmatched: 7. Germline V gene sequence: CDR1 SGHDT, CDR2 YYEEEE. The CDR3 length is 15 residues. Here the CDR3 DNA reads TGTGCCAGCAGCTTGCGAGACAGGGCTAGTCAGCCCCAGCATTTT. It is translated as CASSLRDRASQPQHF.

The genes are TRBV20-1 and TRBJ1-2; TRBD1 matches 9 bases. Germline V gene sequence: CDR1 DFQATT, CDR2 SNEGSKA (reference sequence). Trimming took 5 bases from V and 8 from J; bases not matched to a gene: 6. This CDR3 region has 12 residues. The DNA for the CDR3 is TGCAGTGCTGGGGGACAGGGAAAAGGCTACACCTTC. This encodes CSAGGQGKGYTF.

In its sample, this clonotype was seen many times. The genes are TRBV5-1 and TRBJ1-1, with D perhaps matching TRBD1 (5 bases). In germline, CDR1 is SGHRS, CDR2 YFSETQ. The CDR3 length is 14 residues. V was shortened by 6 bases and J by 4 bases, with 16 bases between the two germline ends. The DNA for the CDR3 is TGCGCCAGCACACCAGGGAACACGGGCACTGAAGCTTTCTTT. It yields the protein CASTPGNTGTEAFF. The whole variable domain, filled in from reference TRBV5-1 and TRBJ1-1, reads KAGVTQTPRYLIKTRGQQVTLSCSPISGHRSVSWYQQTPGQGLQFLFEYFSETQRNKGNFPGRFSGRQFSNSRSEMNVSTLELGDSALYLCASTPGNTGTEAFFGQGTRLTVV.

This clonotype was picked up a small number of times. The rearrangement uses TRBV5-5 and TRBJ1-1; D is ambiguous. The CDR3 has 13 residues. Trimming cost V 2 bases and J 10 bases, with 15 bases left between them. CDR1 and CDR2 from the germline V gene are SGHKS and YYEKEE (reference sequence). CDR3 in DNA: TGTGCCAGCAGCTTCCAGGATAACACAGTAGCTTTCTTT. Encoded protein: CASSFQDNTVAFF. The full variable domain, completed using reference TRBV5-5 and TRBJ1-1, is DAGVTQSPTHLIKTRGQQVTLRCSPISGHKSVSWYQQVLGQGPQFIFQYYEKEERGRGNFPDRFSARQFPNYSSELNVNALLLGDSALYLCASSFQDNTVAFFGQGTRLTVV.

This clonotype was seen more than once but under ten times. This CDR3 reads CASSEVGRDQPQHF. CDR3 DNA sequence: TGTGCCAGCAGTGAAGTGGGACGTGATCAGCCCCAGCATTTT. The chain is built from TRBV6-1 and TRBJ1-5; TRBD1 might be the D (5 bases). CDR1 is MNHNS and CDR2 is SASEGT in the germline V gene. This CDR3 region has 14 residues. Trimming took 1 base from V and 5 from J, leaving 9 bases between them.